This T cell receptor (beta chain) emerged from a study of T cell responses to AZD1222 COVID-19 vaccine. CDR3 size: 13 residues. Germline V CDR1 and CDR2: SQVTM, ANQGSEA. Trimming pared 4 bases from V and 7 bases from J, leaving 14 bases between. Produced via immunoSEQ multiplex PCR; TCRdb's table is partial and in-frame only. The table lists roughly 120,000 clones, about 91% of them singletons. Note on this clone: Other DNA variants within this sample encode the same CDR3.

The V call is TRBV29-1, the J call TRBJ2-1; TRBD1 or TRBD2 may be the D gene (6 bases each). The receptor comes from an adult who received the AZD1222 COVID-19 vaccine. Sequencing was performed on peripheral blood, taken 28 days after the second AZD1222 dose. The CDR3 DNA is TGCAGCGTTGGGTCAGGGGAGGATAATGAGCAGTTCTTC. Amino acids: CSVGSGEDNEQFF.